This entry lists 26 T cell receptor beta chains sequenced from one sample in a study of T cell repertoires in cytomegalovirus infection. TCRdb reprocessed the reads via MiXCR and lists one record per CDR3 protein. The sample holds fewer than 900,000 distinct CDR3 sequences, almost 30% seen once. Their target antigens are unknown. The sample consisted of cultured CD8+ T cells from PBMCs, taken from culture after CMV antigen stimulation. The receptors stem from a human donor in good health (CMV status not recorded). Some clones in this sample may be carry-over from other donors' samples.

This clonotype has ten or more counts. The V gene is TRBV6-6, the J gene TRBJ2-2, with D possibly TRBD2 on 6 matching bases. The CDR3 contains 14 residues. The germline gives CDR1 MNHNY, CDR2 SVGAGI (reference sequence). Between the trimmed V and J ends, which lost 7 bases and 4 bases, there was a span of 13 bases. CDR3 sequence: CASMPGLGTGELFF. In nucleotides, the CDR3 is TGTGCCAGCATGCCGGGACTTGGCACCGGGGAGCTGTTTTTT.

This chain links TRBV15 with TRBJ2-7; 9 bases map to TRBD1. Trimming removed 0 bases from V and 2 bases from J; junction bases left unmatched: 8. Germline V gives CDR1 LNHNV, CDR2 YYDKDF (reference sequence). CDR3 length: 17 residues. DNA of the CDR3: TGTGCCACCAGCAGAGATCTCTCGGGACAGGGTACCTACGAGCAGTACTTC. Amino acids: CATSRDLSGQGTYEQYF.

The chain links TRBV12-3 or TRBV12-4 to TRBJ2-1, with 9 bases aligning to TRBD1. This CDR3 contains 15 residues. The V segment lost 6 bases and the J segment 6 bases; nucleotides outside the gene matches: 9. The CDR3 spells CASRRPGQGLNEQFF. The CDR3 bases are TGTGCCAGCAGACGACCGGGACAGGGCCTCAATGAGCAGTTCTTC.

Points on this clonotype: The junction departs from the called germline gene at one end, perhaps through a read error. The J gene is TRBJ2-2, the V gene TRBV7-6; weak D call: TRBD2 (7 bases). Germline loops: CDR1 SGHVS, CDR2 FNYEAQ. This CDR3 comprises 15 residues. The CDR3 protein is CAGSLVGGDTGELFF. The CDR3 DNA follows: TGTGCCGGCAGCTTAGTAGGGGGGGACACCGGGGAGCTGTTTTTT.

The chain combines TRBV28 with TRBJ1-2, with 9 bases lining up with TRBD1. Germline lookup yields CDR1 MDHEN and CDR2 SYDVKM. The CDR3 runs 16 residues. The ends lost 8 bases at V and 0 bases at J; junction bases unmatched: 10. CDR3 sequence reads: CASGGDRASANYGYTF. In DNA, the CDR3 is TGTGCCAGCGGGGGGGACAGGGCCTCAGCTAACTATGGCTACACCTTC.

This clonotype was picked up a small number of times. The V call is TRBV7-8, the J call TRBJ2-1; TRBD2 aligns across 8 bases. The CDR3 has 19 residues. J lost 0 bases, V lost 1 base, and 11 bases had no gene match. Germline V lookup: CDR1 SGHVS, CDR2 FQNEAQ. CDR3 amino acids: CASSLEGAGGGSSYNEQFF. Here the CDR3 DNA reads TGTGCCAGCAGCTTAGAAGGGGCCGGCGGGGGGAGCTCCTACAATGAGCAGTTCTTC.

This clonotype was detected a few times. The chain recombines TRBV7-9 with TRBJ2-1; perhaps D is TRBD1 or TRBD2 (5 bases each). This CDR3 is built from 16 residues. Germline V CDR1 and CDR2: SEHNR, FQNEAQ (reference sequence). Trimming pared 7 bases from V and 7 bases from J, leaving 23 bases between. CDR3 loop: CASNPTRGQGENEQFF. The CDR3 DNA follows: TGTGCCAGCAACCCGACACGTGGGCAGGGAGAGAATGAGCAGTTCTTC.

Only a few counts were recorded for this clonotype. The genes are TRBV6-2 or TRBV6-3 and TRBJ2-7; unclear D gene. Between the trimmed V and J ends, which lost 5 bases and 3 bases, there was a span of 8 bases. Looked up from germline, CDR1 is MNHEY and CDR2 is SVGEGT. The CDR3 runs to 12 residues. The CDR3 protein is CASSTTLYEQYV. CDR3 nucleotide sequence: TGTGCCAGCAGTACTACTCTCTACGAGCAGTACGTC.

The V and J genes are TRBV6-2 or TRBV6-3 and TRBJ2-7; 9 nucleotides align to TRBD2. There are 13 residues in the CDR3. Trimming at V came to 6 bases and at J to 4 bases, leaving 4 bases not matched to a gene. Germline V gene sequence: CDR1 MNHEY, CDR2 SVGEGT. CDR3 nucleotide sequence: TGTGCCAGCAGAGTAGCGGGGGATTACGAGCAGTACGTC. It is translated as CASRVAGDYEQYV.

This clonotype was detected only a few times. J is TRBJ2-1 and V is TRBV7-8; TRBD2 matches 10 bases. Germline-derived CDR1 and CDR2 are SGHVS and FQNEAQ. The trim removed 5 bases at V and 8 bases at J, leaving 9 bases unmatched. The CDR3 is 15 residues long. CDR3 protein: CASSPSSGGTDEQFF. CDR3 DNA: TGTGCCAGCAGCCCTTCTAGCGGGGGTACCGATGAGCAGTTCTTC.

This clonotype turned up a few times. The chain combines TRBV6-1 with TRBJ1-4, with 8 nucleotides matching TRBD1. CDR3 length: 14 residues. Losses at the gene ends were 7 bases for V and 7 bases for J; bases not matched to a gene: 8. From germline, CDR1 is MNHNS and CDR2 SASEGT. CDR3 residues: CASTRTGRTEKLFF. CDR3 DNA sequence: TGTGCCAGCACCCGGACAGGGAGGACTGAAAAACTGTTTTTT.

The V gene is TRBV6-6, the J gene TRBJ1-2; no clear D gene. The CDR3 totals 14 residues. Germline values: CDR1 MNHNY, CDR2 SVGAGI (reference sequence). V dropped 6 bases and J dropped 8 bases, with 19 bases sitting between them. In DNA form, the CDR3 reads TGTGCCAGCAGCGAGCGGGAGGACCTCAGCGGCTACACCTTC. It translates to CASSEREDLSGYTF.

The CDR3 protein is CATGVNSPLHF. CDR3 nucleotide sequence: TGTGCCACCGGGGTTAATTCACCCCTCCACTTT. The chain is built from TRBV6-2 or TRBV6-3 and TRBJ1-6; unclear D gene. V lost 10 bases, J lost 6 bases, and 7 bases lay in between. The V gene's germline CDR1 is MNHEY and CDR2 SVGEGT. This CDR3 contains 11 residues.

The table lists this clonotype with a few counts. The chain combines TRBV27 with TRBJ2-1; either TRBD1 or TRBD2 may supply D (7 bases each). The length of the CDR3 is 18 residues. Germline CDR1 and CDR2: MNHEY and SMNVEV (reference sequence). Trimming removed 1 base from V and 3 bases from J, with 19 bases in between. CDR3 region: CASSLYNRGGLIYNEQFF. For the CDR3, the DNA is TGTGCCAGCAGTTTATATAACAGGGGAGGGCTTATCTACAATGAGCAGTTCTTC.

This clonotype has more than one count but fewer than ten. The V gene is TRBV6-6, the J gene TRBJ2-1; the match to TRBD1 covers 9 bases. The CDR3 consists of 18 residues. The trim removed 5 bases at V and 8 bases at J, leaving 19 bases unmatched. CDR1 and CDR2 (germline): MNHNY, SVGAGI (reference sequence). The CDR3 protein is CASSAHRTGSGTGHEQFF. CDR3 DNA sequence: TGTGCCAGCAGTGCCCATCGTACTGGTTCCGGGACAGGGCATGAGCAGTTCTTC.

The CDR3 spells CASSQGLAGGLQETQYF. CDR3 DNA sequence: TGCGCCAGCAGCCAAGGACTAGCGGGGGGGCTTCAAGAGACCCAGTACTTC. The genes are TRBV4-1 and TRBJ2-5, with TRBD2 matching over 14 bases. Trimming took 1 base from V and 2 from J; bases not matched to a gene: 3. CDR1 is MGHRA and CDR2 is YSYEKL in the germline V gene. The CDR3 covers 17 residues.

This clonotype came up a few times. The rearrangement joins TRBV7-2 to TRBJ2-5, with 12 bases that match TRBD2. Germline V gene data show CDR1 as SGHTA and CDR2 as FQGNSA. The V and J ends lost 1 base and 7 bases, in that order; junction bases with no gene match: 7. CDR3 length: 16 residues. CDR3 DNA sequence: TGTGCCAGCAGCTTAGTCCCTAGCGGGGGGGCGGGGACCCAGTACTTC. Translating it yields CASSLVPSGGAGTQYF.

The chain links TRBV27 to TRBJ2-3, with D possibly TRBD1 on 6 matching bases. V was trimmed by 8 bases and J by 1 base, leaving 16 bases between them. CDR1 and CDR2 (germline): MNHEY, SMNVEV (reference sequence). This CDR3 is built from 15 residues. The CDR3 DNA follows: TGTGCCAGCGTAACCCAGAAGGGGGGCACAGATACGCAGTATTTT. It translates to CASVTQKGGTDTQYF.

The genes are TRBV7-6 and TRBJ2-1; 12 bases map to TRBD2. J gave up 10 bases and V 5 bases, and 9 bases lay outside the gene matches. This CDR3 is 15 amino acids long. The V gene's germline CDR1 is SGHVS and CDR2 FNYEAQ. CDR3 amino acids: CASSHRTSGAREQFF. As DNA, the CDR3 is TGTGCCAGCAGCCACAGGACTAGCGGGGCTCGAGAGCAGTTCTTC.

The rearrangement links TRBV10-3 to TRBJ2-5; 14 nucleotides align to TRBD2. The CDR3 is made up of 14 amino acids. V lost 10 bases and J lost 4; bases outside the gene matches: 5. Germline V gene sequence: CDR1 ENHRY, CDR2 SYGVKD. CDR3 amino acids: CATRLAGGPETQYF. The CDR3 region has the DNA TGTGCCACCAGACTAGCGGGGGGGCCAGAGACCCAGTACTTC.

The rearrangement uses TRBV7-9 and TRBJ2-6; the D gene is possibly TRBD2 (5 bases). CDR3 size: 16 residues. V gave up 5 bases and J gave up 0 bases, with 11 bases separating them. In germline, CDR1 is SEHNR, CDR2 FQNEAQ (reference sequence). Here the CDR3 DNA reads TGTGCCAGCAGCCGGACTGAGTTCTCTGGGGCCAACGTCCTGACTTTC. Translating gives CASSRTEFSGANVLTF.

The chain uses TRBV27 and TRBJ1-5; D possibly corresponds to TRBD1 (6 bases). Germline-derived CDR1 and CDR2 are MNHEY and SMNVEV (reference sequence). The V end was cut by 5 bases, the J end by 6 bases, with 17 bases between. The CDR3 has 15 residues. The CDR3 coding sequence is TGTGCCAGCAGTGGATACTCAGGGGAGGGTCAGCCCCAGCATTTT. Its protein product is CASSGYSGEGQPQHF.

J is TRBJ2-3 and V is TRBV5-1; TRBD1 agrees at 7 bases. This CDR3 spans 18 amino acids. The trim removed 2 bases at V and 0 bases at J, leaving 12 bases unmatched. CDR1 is SGHRS, CDR2 YFSETQ, per germline. The DNA for the CDR3 is TGCGCCAGCAGCTTTGTACCGGGACAGAGGCCCAGCACAGATACGCAGTATTTT. It yields the protein CASSFVPGQRPSTDTQYF.

The CDR3 region is CATSRDPGSLPTEAFF. CDR3 DNA: TGTGCCACCAGCAGAGATCCCGGGAGTCTCCCCACTGAAGCTTTCTTT. This chain uses TRBV15 with TRBJ1-1; D unresolved. The V gene's germline CDR1 is LNHNV and CDR2 YYDKDF (reference sequence). The CDR3 has 16 residues. The V and J ends lost 0 bases and 4 bases respectively, with 15 bases between them.

The chain combines TRBV29-1 with TRBJ1-2; a possible D gene is TRBD1 (5 bases). V was trimmed by 3 bases and J by 2 bases, leaving 10 bases between them. Germline assignment: CDR1 SQVTM and CDR2 ANQGSEA. This CDR3 is 13 amino acids long. The CDR3 DNA sequence: TGCAGCGTTGAGGGGACGGCAAACTATGGCTACACCTTC. It codes for CSVEGTANYGYTF.

The rearrangement joins TRBV7-9 to TRBJ2-7, with unresolved D. The CDR3 runs to 12 residues. Trimming left V 3 bases short and J 3 bases short, with 6 bases between. CDR1 and CDR2 (germline): SEHNR, FQNEAQ (reference sequence). This chain's CDR3 is CASSLGFYEQYV. DNA of the CDR3: TGTGCCAGCAGCTTGGGATTCTACGAGCAGTACGTC.